Listed here are 26 T cell receptor beta chains from one sample, sequenced in a study of blood T cell repertoires in COVID-19 (TCRdb year 2020). The library was made by the immunoSEQ multiplex PCR assay. TCRdb took this table from immuneACCESS and kept in-frame rearrangements with V and J called. Such tables lack part of the clones; where checked against another copy, unresolved V genes explain under half of the gap, and the rest is unexplained. Counted in this sample were about 160,000 clones; roughly 91% of them appeared once. The ten largest clones add up to about 5% of the sample. The sequenced material came from peripheral blood. Receptors were obtained from a woman aged 50 to 65 with acute or convalescent COVID-19.

The chain is built from TRBV30 and TRBJ2-3; D not certain. V was clipped by 7 bases and J by 5 bases, with 16 bases between them. The CDR3 is made up of 13 amino acids. The germline V gene encodes CDR1 GTSNPN and CDR2 SVGIG (reference sequence). DNA for the CDR3: TGTGCCTTGACTCCCGAGGAAAGAGATACGCAGTATTTT. Its protein product is CALTPEERDTQYF.

The chain links TRBV6-5 to TRBJ1-1; 9 bases agree with TRBD1. In germline, CDR1 is MNHEY, CDR2 SVGAGI. The CDR3 is 14 amino acids. V gave up 6 bases and J gave up 6 bases; unmatched junction bases: 8. CDR3 nucleotide sequence: TGTGCCAGCAGGGGGACAGGGATATACGCTGAAGCTTTCTTT. Protein sequence: CASRGTGIYAEAFF.

The chain joins TRBV18 to TRBJ1-1; 10 positions match TRBD1. Germline V gives CDR1 KGHSH, CDR2 LQKENI. The CDR3 runs 16 residues. Losses at the gene ends were 3 bases for V and 0 bases for J; bases not matched to a gene: 4. CDR3 protein: CASSPGQGIMNTEAFF. The CDR3 DNA reads TGTGCCAGCTCACCGGGACAGGGGATCATGAACACTGAAGCTTTCTTT.

The CDR3 bases are TGTGCCAGCAGCCGTCAGACAGGGACAATCAATCAGCCCCAGCATTTT. As protein: CASSRQTGTINQPQHF. V is TRBV5-6 and J is TRBJ1-5; 7 nucleotides match TRBD1. This CDR3 is 16 amino acids long. V shed 4 bases, J shed 3 bases, and the junction held 10 bases outside the gene matches. Germline CDR1 SGHDT, CDR2 YYEEEE. Full variable domain (missing parts from reference TRBV5-6 and TRBJ1-5): DAGVTQSPTHLIKTRGQQVTLRCSPKSGHDTVSWYQQALGQGPQFIFQYYEEEERQRGNFPDRFSGHQFPNYSSELNVNALLLGDSALYLCASSRQTGTINQPQHFGDGTRLSIL.

Only one count was recorded for this clone. The chain has TRBV6-2 or TRBV6-3 and TRBJ1-2; D uncertain. CDR1 is MNHEY, CDR2 SVGEGT, per germline. The CDR3 totals 15 residues. Trimming cost V 6 bases and J 4 bases, with 18 bases left between them. The CDR3 DNA reads as TGTGCCAGCAGACCTCGGGGAATCGGTACCTATGGCTACACCTTC. Translated, it gives CASRPRGIGTYGYTF.

The V gene is TRBV5-1, the J gene TRBJ1-3, with TRBD1 as a possible D gene (5 bases). This CDR3 spans 14 amino acids. Trimming removed 3 bases from V and 1 base from J, with 8 bases in between. CDR1 and CDR2 (germline): SGHRS, YFSETQ. CDR3: CASSYAGSGNTIYF. The CDR3 DNA is TGCGCCAGCAGCTACGCAGGGTCTGGAAACACCATATATTTT.

This chain joins TRBV9 and TRBJ2-1; possibly TRBD2 for D (6 bases). Trimming shortened V by 2 bases and J by 4 bases, and 16 bases separated the two germline ends. The CDR3 is 16 amino acids. The germline CDR1 and CDR2 sequences are SGDLS and YYNGEE. CDR3 in DNA: TGTGCCAGCAGCGTTGAGGAAGGGAGGTGGTACAATGAGCAGTTCTTC. Protein sequence: CASSVEEGRWYNEQFF. The variable domain in full, completed from reference TRBV9 and TRBJ2-1, reads DSGVTQTPKHLITATGQRVTLRCSPRSGDLSVYWYQQSLDQGLQFLIQYYNGEERAKGNILERFSAQQFPDLHSELNLSSLELGDSALYFCASSVEEGRWYNEQFFGPGTRLTVL.

The gene calls are TRBV6-5 and TRBJ1-3, with D unresolved. The CDR3 totals 12 residues. CDR1 MNHEY and CDR2 SVGAGI come from the germline V gene. Between the trimmed V and J ends, which lost 4 bases and 7 bases, there was a span of 8 bases. This chain's CDR3 is CASSSDWNTIYF. CDR3 DNA sequence: TGTGCCAGCAGTTCTGACTGGAACACCATATATTTT.

V is TRBV19 and J is TRBJ2-3; D is perhaps TRBD2 (6 bases). Germline-derived CDR1 and CDR2 are LNHDA and SQIVND (reference sequence). This CDR3 has 14 amino acids. V lost 10 bases and J lost 8, with 22 bases in between. CDR3: CATPAGGVCPTQYF. The CDR3 DNA follows: TGTGCCACCCCGGCAGGCGGGGTGTGTCCTACGCAGTATTTT.

The chain is built from TRBV5-1 and TRBJ2-3; possible D gene TRBD1, 6 bases. The CDR3 sequence is 15 residues long. Germline V CDR1 and CDR2: SGHRS, YFSETQ. The ends were cut back, 0 bases at V and 6 bases at J, with 14 bases in the middle. DNA of the CDR3: TGCGCCAGCAGCTTGGAGGGCAGGGGCTGGGATACGCAGTATTTT. Translated: CASSLEGRGWDTQYF.

The gene calls are TRBV24-1 and TRBJ2-1, with 7 bases aligning to TRBD1. Germline V gene sequence: CDR1 KGHDR, CDR2 SFDVKD. Germline trimming cut 3 bases from V and 5 bases from J; bases unmatched to any gene: 3. CDR3 size: 14 residues. CDR3 amino acids: CATSDVGTDNEQFF. The CDR3 nucleotides are TGTGCCACCAGTGATGTCGGGACAGACAATGAGCAGTTCTTC.

The chain has TRBV12-5 and TRBJ1-2, with D unclear. The CDR3 consists of 14 residues. V lost 7 bases, J lost 6 bases, and 18 bases lay in between. Germline CDR1 and CDR2: LGHNT and FRNRAP. This chain's CDR3 is CASVFPPGEHGYTF. CDR3 bases: TGTGCTAGTGTCTTCCCCCCGGGAGAGCATGGCTACACCTTC.

CDR3 nucleotides: TGTGCCAGTCGACAGGGGGCTTCTGAAGCTTTCTTT. Its protein product is CASRQGASEAFF. This sequence joins TRBV2 and TRBJ1-1, with 10 bases that match TRBD1. The CDR3 extends over 12 amino acids. Trimming cost V 9 bases and J 6 bases; bases outside gene matches: 4. Germline CDR1 and CDR2: SNHLY and FYNNEI. The full variable domain, rest sourced from reference TRBV2 and TRBJ1-1, is EPEVTQTPSHQVTQMGQEVILRCVPISNHLYFYWYRQILGQKVEFLVSFYNNEISEKSEIFDDQFSVERPDGSNFTLKIRSTKLEDSAMYFCASRQGASEAFFGQGTRLTVV.

The V gene is TRBV7-2, the J gene TRBJ2-5; 10 bases are shared with TRBD2. This CDR3 comprises 17 residues. The junction had 13 bases not matched to a gene; V was cut back by 0 bases and J by 9 bases. Per the germline V gene, CDR1 is SGHTA and CDR2 is FQGNSA. The CDR3 reads CASSLAGGSGGPEAQYF. CDR3 sequence (DNA): TGTGCCAGCAGCTTAGCAGGAGGTAGCGGGGGGCCCGAGGCCCAGTACTTC.

The CDR3 DNA follows: TGTGCCATCCGAGGGTCCTCACTGAACACTGAAGCTTTCTTT. This translates into CAIRGSSLNTEAFF. This rearrangement joins TRBV10-3 to TRBJ1-1; D not resolved. Germline assignment: CDR1 ENHRY and CDR2 SYGVKD. The CDR3 contains 14 residues. V lost 8 bases, J lost 0 bases, and 13 bases lay in between.

This clone was found once. V gene TRBV6-6 combines with J gene TRBJ2-3; 11 bases line up with TRBD1. CDR3 length: 15 residues. Germline V gene data show CDR1 as MNHNY and CDR2 as SVGAGI (reference sequence). The V and J ends lost 10 bases and 3 bases, in that order; junction bases with no gene match: 9. This CDR3 reads CAIGQGAIGTDTQYF. The DNA for the CDR3 is TGTGCCATCGGACAGGGGGCAATCGGGACAGATACGCAGTATTTT.

The chain links TRBV3-1 (or the pseudogene TRBV3-2) to TRBJ1-6; maybe TRBD1 (5 bases). The CDR3 is made up of 16 amino acids. CDR1 is LGHDT and CDR2 is YNNKEL in the germline V gene (reference sequence). With 0 bases removed from V and 1 base from J, the gap between germline ends came to 7 bases. CDR3 residues: CASSQDGGSYNSPLHF. CDR3 in DNA: TGTGCCAGCAGCCAAGATGGGGGGTCCTATAATTCACCCCTCCACTTT.

This clone has a count of ten or more. The V and J genes are TRBV10-3 and TRBJ1-1; 9 nucleotides line up with TRBD1. J gave up 4 bases and V 7 bases, and 4 bases lay outside the gene matches. CDR3 length: 13 amino acids. Germline CDR1 and CDR2: ENHRY and SYGVKD. This CDR3 is CAIKGTGTTEAFF. The CDR3 region has the DNA TGTGCCATCAAGGGGACAGGGACCACTGAAGCTTTCTTT.

The chain employs TRBV7-9 and TRBJ1-4; 7 bases are a match to TRBD1. Unmatched junction bases numbered 17, after V lost 5 bases and J lost 11 bases. This CDR3 comprises 16 residues. Germline V gene data show CDR1 as SEHNR and CDR2 as FQNEAQ (reference sequence). The CDR3 region has the DNA TGTGCCAGCAGCCTCAAAAGCCTTGGACAGGAAGCGAAACTGTTTTTT. Protein product: CASSLKSLGQEAKLFF.

The chain is built from TRBV2 and TRBJ1-4; D gene uncertain. The germline V gene has CDR1 SNHLY and CDR2 FYNNEI. This CDR3 has 15 residues. V was shortened by 2 bases and J by 4 bases, with 11 bases between the two germline ends. CDR3 nucleotide sequence: TGTGCCAGCAGTGAAAGGAGGGAGCTTAATGAAAAACTGTTTTTT. Protein product: CASSERRELNEKLFF.

This rearrangement joins TRBV19 to TRBJ2-7; D remains unclear. The CDR3 length is 12 residues. Deletions cut 4 bases from V and 4 bases from J, with 8 bases between. The germline V gene encodes CDR1 LNHDA and CDR2 SQIVND (reference sequence). The CDR3 bases are TGTGCCAGTAGTAAACCAGGTTACGAGCAGTACTTC. Protein: CASSKPGYEQYF.

This clone was observed once. The V call is TRBV18, the J call TRBJ1-5; maybe TRBD1 (6 bases). V was clipped by 8 bases and J by 3 bases, with 8 bases between them. This CDR3 has 12 amino acids. The germline gives CDR1 KGHSH, CDR2 LQKENI. The CDR3 reads CASRDTNQPQHF. CDR3 coding DNA: TGTGCCAGCCGGGACACCAATCAGCCCCAGCATTTT.

The rearrangement links TRBV5-1 to TRBJ2-2, with 8 bases aligning to TRBD2. This CDR3 is 14 amino acids long. CDR1 is SGHRS and CDR2 is YFSETQ in the germline V gene. J was trimmed by 6 bases and V by 4 bases; bases with no gene match: 5. The CDR3 sequence: CASSDGTSPGELFF. The CDR3, as DNA: TGCGCCAGCAGCGACGGGACTAGTCCCGGGGAGCTGTTTTTT.

This rearrangement joins TRBV28 to TRBJ1-1; 8 bases map to TRBD1. V dropped 4 bases and J dropped 7; count of bases not matched to a gene: 8. CDR1 is MDHEN and CDR2 is SYDVKM in the germline V gene. The CDR3 sequence is 14 residues long. The CDR3 protein is CASSSNDRGLEAFF. CDR3 coding DNA: TGTGCCAGCAGTTCGAACGACAGGGGCCTTGAAGCTTTCTTT. The full variable domain, completed using reference TRBV28 and TRBJ1-1, is DVKVTQSSRYLVKRTGEKVFLECVQDMDHENMFWYRQDPGLGLRLIYFSYDVKMKEKGDIPEGYSVSREKKERFSLILESASTNQTSMYLCASSSNDRGLEAFFGQGTRLTVV.

The chain has TRBV10-3 and TRBJ2-7, with 8 bases lining up with TRBD1. CDR3 size: 16 residues. The V and J ends lost 11 bases and 5 bases, in that order; junction bases with no gene match: 20. In germline, CDR1 is ENHRY, CDR2 SYGVKD. CDR3 amino acids: CAVSLPGAGGLDEQYF. Written as DNA, the CDR3 is TGTGCCGTCTCTCTACCCGGGGCAGGGGGCTTGGACGAGCAGTACTTC.

This rearrangement joins TRBV21-1 to TRBJ2-7; the D call in the table, TRBD1, was not verified against the DNA. TRBV21-1 counts as a pseudogene. The CDR3 sequence is 16 residues long. The CDR3 loop is CASSKEIPGQGNEQYF. As DNA, the CDR3 is TGTGCCAGCAGCAAAGAGATCCCGGGACAGGGTAACGAGCAGTACTTC.